This T cell receptor (beta chain) emerged from a study of shared clonotypes between healthy human individuals. The protocol was immunoSEQ multiplex PCR, while the TCRdb copy is restricted to in-frame clones and leaves out a portion. The repertoire holds about 2.4 million clones, with approximately 94% as singletons. This clone occurred a few times. Germline V CDR1 and CDR2: ENHRY, SYGVKD. V lost 2 bases, J lost 4 bases, and 14 bases lay in between. The CDR3 spans 15 residues. The sample taken for sequencing was naive CD4+ T cells from PBMCs. The subset was: CD45RA+ positively selected. This chain joins TRBV10-3 and TRBJ1-1; D not resolved. The TCR sequence derives from a man aged 18 to 30 in good health. Some clones in this sample may be carry-over from other donors' samples. The CDR3, as DNA: TGTGCCATCAGTGAGATTGAGGCTCGAACCACTGAAGCTTTCTTT. This translates into CAISEIEARTTEAFF.